This is a list of T cell receptor beta chains from one sample in a study of early T cells in non-severe SARS-CoV-2 infection. Each CDR3 protein is one row after TCRdb ran MiXCR on the 5' RACE reads. The repertoire holds 85,000 to 90,000 distinct CDR3 sequences, with under 15% as singletons. The source material was whole blood. Receptors were obtained from an adult who was a healthcare worker with PCR-confirmed SARS-CoV-2 infection or an uninfected control (not recorded which). Each CDR3 is given with its conserved first and last residue. The order of the fields is J gene, clone size, D gene, V gene, CDR3 DNA, CDR3 protein. The D gene is left open where the match is weak. Some rows mark clone size as missing; the rest say once, few, many or name a class of expanded clone.

j_gene: TRBJ1-2
abundance: few
d_gene: -
v_gene: TRBV20-1
CDR3nt: TGCAGTGCTAGAATGGGGGAGGATGGCGGCTACACCTTC
CDR3aa: CSARMGEDGGYTF

j_gene: TRBJ1-6
abundance: -
d_gene: -
v_gene: TRBV12-3/TRBV12-4
CDR3nt: TGTGCCAGCAGTTCAGGGGTCCGTCATTCACCCCTCCACTTT
CDR3aa: CASSSGVRHSPLHF

j_gene: TRBJ1-1
abundance: -
d_gene: -
v_gene: TRBV20-1
CDR3nt: TGCAGTGCTAAGAGGATCCCTGAAGCTTTCTTT
CDR3aa: CSAKRIPEAFF

j_gene: TRBJ2-1
abundance: few
d_gene: TRBD2
v_gene: TRBV2
CDR3nt: TGTGCCAGCAGTGCTAGCGGCGGGAATGAGCAGTTCTTC
CDR3aa: CASSASGGNEQFF

j_gene: TRBJ1-6
abundance: -
d_gene: -
v_gene: TRBV6-6
CDR3nt: TGTGCCAGCAGTTACGGGCCGTCCAATAATTCACCCCTCCACTTT
CDR3aa: CASSYGPSNNSPLHF

j_gene: TRBJ1-5
abundance: few
d_gene: TRBD1
v_gene: TRBV6-6
CDR3nt: TGTGCCACACGGGGACAGGGGAACAATCAGCCCCAGCATTTT
CDR3aa: CATRGQGNNQPQHF

j_gene: TRBJ1-6
abundance: few
d_gene: TRBD1
v_gene: TRBV19
CDR3nt: TGTGCCAGTAGTAATGGCGGCAGGGGGCTCGAGGATTCACCCCTCCACTTT
CDR3aa: CASSNGGRGLEDSPLHF

j_gene: TRBJ1-1
abundance: -
d_gene: TRBD1
v_gene: TRBV10-1
CDR3nt: TGCGCCAGCAGTGAGTCAGGGACAGGGAGTTTTATCGGCACTGAAGCTTTCTTT
CDR3aa: CASSESGTGSFIGTEAFF

j_gene: TRBJ1-1
abundance: -
d_gene: TRBD1
v_gene: TRBV30
CDR3nt: TGTGCCTGTCCGAGACAGGGGAACACTGAAGCTTTCTTT
CDR3aa: CACPRQGNTEAFF

j_gene: TRBJ1-2
abundance: -
d_gene: TRBD1
v_gene: TRBV12-3/TRBV12-4
CDR3nt: TGTGCCAGCAGTCCGGGGGGACAGGGGGTCCCCTATGGCTACACCTTC
CDR3aa: CASSPGGQGVPYGYTF

j_gene: TRBJ2-1
abundance: few
d_gene: -
v_gene: TRBV19
CDR3nt: TGTGCCAGTAGTACGGGACTCGGGTACAATGAGCAGTTCTTC
CDR3aa: CASSTGLGYNEQFF

j_gene: TRBJ2-1
abundance: few
d_gene: TRBD2
v_gene: TRBV12-5
CDR3nt: TGTGCTAGTGGTTTGGCCCTTTTGCGGGGGGCCTACAATGAGCAGTTCTTC
CDR3aa: CASGLALLRGAYNEQFF

j_gene: TRBJ1-4
abundance: many
d_gene: -
v_gene: TRBV21-1
CDR3nt: TGTGCCAGCAGCAAACGGGTAGAGCTTGGAGAAAAACTGTTTTTT
CDR3aa: CASSKRVELGEKLFF

j_gene: TRBJ2-1
abundance: -
d_gene: TRBD1
v_gene: TRBV29-1
CDR3nt: TGCAGCGTTGAAGAGTCGACAGGGCGTGAGCAGTTCTTC
CDR3aa: CSVEESTGREQFF

j_gene: TRBJ1-4
abundance: few
d_gene: TRBD1
v_gene: TRBV18
CDR3nt: TGTGCCAGCTCACAACAGGGGAATGAAAAACTGTTTTTT
CDR3aa: CASSQQGNEKLFF

j_gene: TRBJ2-3
abundance: -
d_gene: -
v_gene: TRBV18
CDR3nt: TGTGCCAGCTCACCACGGCAGCTGGGTGGAGATACGCAGTATTTT
CDR3aa: CASSPRQLGGDTQYF

j_gene: TRBJ2-1
abundance: few
d_gene: TRBD2
v_gene: TRBV11-2
CDR3nt: TGTGCCAGCAGCAAAGAGGGGCTAGCGGGAAATGAGCAGTTCTTC
CDR3aa: CASSKEGLAGNEQFF

j_gene: TRBJ2-1
abundance: -
d_gene: -
v_gene: TRBV12-2
CDR3nt: TGTGCAAGTCGCTTAAGGACTAGCGGGGGGCCCGAAATACAGTTCTTC
CDR3aa: CASRLRTSGGPEIQFF

j_gene: TRBJ1-1
abundance: many
d_gene: -
v_gene: TRBV6-5
CDR3nt: TGTGCCAGCAGTTACTCGACAGTGGGAAGGACTGAAGCTTTCTTT
CDR3aa: CASSYSTVGRTEAFF

j_gene: TRBJ1-5
abundance: many
d_gene: -
v_gene: TRBV7-2
CDR3nt: TGTGCCAGCAGCCTCTCCTGGGACGTAGGCAGGTTCCAGCCCCAGCATTTT
CDR3aa: CASSLSWDVGRFQPQHF

j_gene: TRBJ1-1
abundance: -
d_gene: -
v_gene: TRBV7-2
CDR3nt: TGTGCCAGCAGCTTAATGATGAACACTGAAGCTTTCTTT
CDR3aa: CASSLMMNTEAFF

j_gene: TRBJ2-3
abundance: few
d_gene: -
v_gene: TRBV20-1
CDR3nt: TGCAGTGCTAGGGGGATTAATGGGCGAGACATAGGGTATTTT
CDR3aa: CSARGINGRDIGYF

j_gene: TRBJ2-3
abundance: few
d_gene: TRBD2
v_gene: TRBV28
CDR3nt: TGTGCCAGCAGTTGGAACTCCGGGGGGAGCACAGATACGCAGTATTTT
CDR3aa: CASSWNSGGSTDTQYF

j_gene: TRBJ2-5
abundance: few
d_gene: TRBD2
v_gene: TRBV7-2
CDR3nt: TGTGCCAGCAGCCCACTCGCGGGGGGAGGCCAAGAGACCCAGTACTTC
CDR3aa: CASSPLAGGGQETQYF

j_gene: TRBJ2-5
abundance: many
d_gene: -
v_gene: TRBV9
CDR3nt: TGTGCCAGCAGCGTAGGAGTATTATTCCAAGAGACCCAGTACTTC
CDR3aa: CASSVGVLFQETQYF

j_gene: TRBJ1-1
abundance: many
d_gene: TRBD1
v_gene: TRBV7-9
CDR3nt: TGTGCCAGCAGCCAAACAGGGGGCAACACTGAAGCTTTCTTT
CDR3aa: CASSQTGGNTEAFF

j_gene: TRBJ2-2
abundance: -
d_gene: -
v_gene: TRBV19
CDR3nt: TGTGCCAGTAAGATGAGACAGTCTCTTTCCGGGGAGCTGTTTTTT
CDR3aa: CASKMRQSLSGELFF

j_gene: TRBJ1-4
abundance: -
d_gene: -
v_gene: TRBV12-3/TRBV12-4
CDR3nt: TGTGCCAGCAAGACCCAGGGTAATGAAAAACTGTTTTTT
CDR3aa: CASKTQGNEKLFF

j_gene: TRBJ1-6
abundance: -
d_gene: -
v_gene: TRBV3-1
CDR3nt: TGTGCCAGCAGCCAAGATACGACGATGAATTCACCCCTCCACTTT
CDR3aa: CASSQDTTMNSPLHF

j_gene: TRBJ1-2
abundance: -
d_gene: -
v_gene: TRBV27
CDR3nt: TGTGCCAGCAGTTTTACGGTGGGAACTATGGACTATGGCTACACCTTC
CDR3aa: CASSFTVGTMDYGYTF

j_gene: TRBJ1-2
abundance: few
d_gene: -
v_gene: TRBV12-3/TRBV12-4
CDR3nt: TGTGCCAGCAGTTTGGGCAGTAATCCCTATGGCTACACCTTC
CDR3aa: CASSLGSNPYGYTF